The 24 T cell receptor beta chains below come from one sample, sequenced in a study of shared clonotypes between healthy human individuals. Libraries were prepared by immunoSEQ multiplex PCR; TCRdb keeps only in-frame clonotypes and omits some of them. The repertoire holds 980,000 or so clones, with roughly 72% as singletons. Sequenced material: memory CD4+ T cells sorted from blood. Documented subset: CD45RA-negative fraction. All receptors come from a man aged 18 to 29 in good health.

Note on this clone: Other DNA sequences from this sample encode an identical CDR3 as well. This rearrangement joins TRBV6-5 to TRBJ1-2; tentatively, D is TRBD1 (6 bases). Germline CDR1 and CDR2: MNHEY and SVGAGI. Between the trimmed V and J ends, which lost 1 base and 6 bases, there was a span of 9 bases. The CDR3 spans 13 residues. Written as DNA, the CDR3 is TGTGCCAGCAGTTACTTATCAGGGGATGGCTACACCTTC. This gives the protein CASSYLSGDGYTF.

This clone was detected once. The J gene is TRBJ2-3, the V gene TRBV7-2; TRBD2 aligns across 9 bases. The germline gives CDR1 SGHTA, CDR2 FQGNSA. J was trimmed by 4 bases and V by 8 bases; bases with no gene match: 7. This CDR3 is built from 14 residues. As DNA, the CDR3 is TGTGCCAGCGTATGGAGCGGGAGGCCAGATACGCAGTATTTT. Its protein is CASVWSGRPDTQYF.

The chain is built from TRBV10-1 and TRBJ1-1, with 8 bases matching TRBD1. Per the germline V gene, CDR1 is WNHNN and CDR2 is SYGVQD (reference sequence). The CDR3 totals 14 residues. Trimming removed 6 bases from V and 0 bases from J; junction bases left unmatched: 3. Here the CDR3 reads CASSRQGMNTEAFF. The CDR3 DNA is TGCGCCAGCAGCCGACAGGGGATGAACACTGAAGCTTTCTTT.

With respect to this clone: This specimen includes other DNA sequences encoding the same CDR3. The chain employs TRBV5-1 and TRBJ1-2, with D maybe TRBD1 (6 bases). CDR3 length: 14 amino acids. V was cut by 4 bases and J by 4 bases, with 14 bases left in between. Germline assignment: CDR1 SGHRS and CDR2 YFSETQ. The chain's CDR3 is CASSGDIGGYGYTF. Here the CDR3 DNA reads TGCGCCAGCAGCGGGGACATAGGGGGCTATGGCTACACCTTC.

V usage is TRBV27 and J usage is TRBJ1-2, with 9 positions matching TRBD1. Germline V gives CDR1 MNHEY, CDR2 SMNVEV (reference sequence). V shed 4 bases, J shed 3 bases, and the junction held 6 bases outside the gene matches. The CDR3 has 15 residues. DNA of the CDR3: TGTGCCAGCAGTTCGCCAACAGGGGGCCACTATGGCTACACCTTC. It translates to CASSSPTGGHYGYTF.

This chain connects TRBV19 to TRBJ1-5; a weak D match, TRBD1 (5 bases). This CDR3 has 18 residues. The germline V and J ends were trimmed by 7 bases and 0 bases, with 22 bases remaining between them. Germline CDR1 LNHDA, CDR2 SQIVND (reference sequence). This CDR3 is CASTIDRQGHNSNQPQHF. The CDR3 region has the DNA TGTGCCAGTACCATAGATCGGCAGGGCCATAATAGCAATCAGCCCCAGCATTTT.

The chain carries TRBV7-9 and TRBJ1-4; D might be TRBD1 (5 bases). Trimming took off 2 bases at V and 2 bases at J, with 18 bases between the two ends. Germline lookup yields CDR1 SEHNR and CDR2 FQNEAQ (reference sequence). CDR3 length: 18 residues. The chain's CDR3 is CASSLLGASTGTNEKLFF. The DNA for the CDR3 is TGTGCCAGCAGCTTATTAGGGGCGTCAACCGGGACTAATGAAAAACTGTTTTTT. The whole variable domain, filled in from reference TRBV7-9 and TRBJ1-4, reads DTGVSQNPRHKITKRGQNVTFRCDPISEHNRLYWYRQTLGQGPEFLTYFQNEAQLEKSRLLSDRFSAERPKGSFSTLEIQRTEQGDSAMYLCASSLLGASTGTNEKLFFGSGTQLSVL.

The chain couples TRBV10-3 to TRBJ1-1; TRBD1 is a possible D gene (5 bases). V was pared by 6 bases and J by 6 bases, with 14 bases between. In germline, CDR1 is ENHRY, CDR2 SYGVKD. The CDR3 runs to 13 residues. CDR3: CAISWGDLAEAFF. As DNA, the CDR3 is TGTGCCATCAGCTGGGGGGATTTAGCTGAAGCTTTCTTT.

This clone has a single count. This rearrangement joins TRBV5-1 to TRBJ2-1; the D gene is possibly TRBD1 (5 bases). The V gene lost 4 bases and the J gene lost 0 bases, with 11 bases spanning the gap. The V gene's germline CDR1 is SGHRS and CDR2 YFSETQ. CDR3 size: 15 residues. In DNA, the CDR3 is TGCGCCAGCAGCCCCAGGGTGGGCTCCTACAATGAGCAGTTCTTC. This gives the protein CASSPRVGSYNEQFF.

The V call is TRBV6-4, the J call TRBJ2-3, with a tentative D call TRBD2 (5 bases). V lost 4 bases, J lost 2 bases, and 10 bases lay in between. The CDR3 runs to 14 residues. CDR1 and CDR2 (germline): MRHNA, SNTAGT. In DNA form, the CDR3 reads TGTGCCAGCAGTGTTGGACTCTTCACAGATACGCAGTATTTT. It codes for CASSVGLFTDTQYF.

The chain recombines TRBV10-3 with TRBJ1-4, with a weak D call TRBD1 (5 bases). This CDR3 region has 13 residues. Trimming removed 4 bases at V and 8 bases at J, with 11 bases between. Germline V gene sequence: CDR1 ENHRY, CDR2 SYGVKD. The CDR3 sequence is CAISGGGREKLFF. The CDR3 bases are TGTGCCATCAGTGGGGGGGGTCGAGAAAAACTGTTTTTT.

The J gene is TRBJ2-2, the V gene TRBV28; maybe TRBD2 (6 bases). Trimming shortened V by 6 bases and J by 5 bases, and 19 bases separated the two germline ends. The CDR3 runs to 16 residues. Germline-derived CDR1 and CDR2 are MDHEN and SYDVKM. The CDR3, as DNA: TGTGCCAGCAGCTCCCTCGGGACTGGTATAACCGGGGAGCTGTTTTTT. It specifies CASSSLGTGITGELFF.

The V and J genes are TRBV28 and TRBJ1-6; 7 nucleotides agree with TRBD1. This CDR3 contains 19 residues. Trimming at V came to 4 bases and at J to 0 bases, leaving 12 bases not matched to a gene. Looked up from germline, CDR1 is MDHEN and CDR2 is SYDVKM. The CDR3 reads CASSSLTIQGSSYNSPLHF. The DNA of the CDR3 is TGTGCCAGCAGTTCCCTAACCATACAGGGGAGCTCCTATAATTCACCCCTCCACTTT.

V is TRBV6-5 and J is TRBJ1-6; D perhaps matches TRBD1 (6 bases). The CDR3 runs to 16 residues. Germline CDR1 and CDR2: MNHEY and SVGAGI. The ends were cut back, 0 bases at V and 9 bases at J, with 15 bases in the middle. CDR3 in amino acids: CASSYSRGQEGSPLHF. CDR3 bases: TGTGCCAGCAGTTACTCCAGGGGCCAAGAGGGTTCACCCCTCCACTTT.

The rearrangement uses TRBV25-1 and TRBJ2-3; D not certain. The V and J ends lost 5 bases and 1 base respectively, with 10 bases between them. This CDR3 contains 14 residues. CDR1 is MGHDK, CDR2 SYGVNS, per germline. The CDR3 reads CASSKHQGTDTQYF. In nucleotides, the CDR3 is TGTGCCAGCAGTAAGCACCAGGGCACAGATACGCAGTATTTT. Full variable domain (missing parts from reference TRBV25-1 and TRBJ2-3): EADIYQTPRYLVIGTGKKITLECSQTMGHDKMYWYQQDPGMELHLIHYSYGVNSTEKGDLSSESTVSRIRTEHFPLTLESARPSHTSQYLCASSKHQGTDTQYFGPGTRLTVL.

A few counts support this clone. This chain joins TRBV6-5 and TRBJ2-7, with TRBD1 as a possible D gene (5 bases). V lost 9 bases and J lost 5, with 23 bases in between. The CDR3 consists of 15 residues. The germline CDR1 and CDR2 sequences are MNHEY and SVGAGI. The CDR3 bases are TGTGCCAGTAGCACCAGACAGTCGATAAGAAACGAGCAGTACTTC. Protein sequence: CASSTRQSIRNEQYF.

The CDR3 DNA reads as TGCGCCAGCAGTCATTTCCCCGGGACTAGGCTCGACGAGCAGTACTTC. Amino acid sequence: CASSHFPGTRLDEQYF. V and J are TRBV23-1 and TRBJ2-7, with TRBD2 matching 8 bases. TRBV23-1 is flagged as an ORF with uncertain function. CDR3 size: 16 residues. The trim removed 3 bases at V and 5 bases at J, leaving 12 bases unmatched.

This rearrangement joins TRBV6-5 to TRBJ1-1; 7 positions agree with TRBD1. Germline values: CDR1 MNHEY, CDR2 SVGAGI. The junction had 7 bases not matched to a gene; V was cut back by 7 bases and J by 8 bases. The CDR3 has 12 amino acids. The CDR3 sequence: CASTDTGAEAFF. As DNA, the CDR3 is TGTGCCAGCACTGATACAGGGGCCGAAGCTTTCTTT.

This sequence joins TRBV12-5 and TRBJ2-7; D call uncertain. Germline CDR1 and CDR2: LGHNT and FRNRAP. This CDR3 is 13 amino acids long. V lost 8 bases and J 5 bases, leaving 16 bases between the germline ends. DNA of the CDR3: TGTGCTAGTAGGGCGCTTTCGTTTCACGAGCAGTACTTC. This translates into CASRALSFHEQYF.

The chain's CDR3 is CASSLYPTQWGSPLHF. In DNA, the CDR3 is TGTGCCAGCAGCCTTTACCCGACCCAATGGGGTTCACCCCTCCACTTT. The chain links TRBV14 to TRBJ1-6; D gene ambiguous. Trimming shortened V by 4 bases and J by 9 bases, and 19 bases separated the two germline ends. Germline loops: CDR1 SGHDN, CDR2 FVKESK. The CDR3 runs 16 residues. The variable domain in full, with the rest retrieved from reference TRBV14 and TRBJ1-6, is EAGVTQFPSHSVIEKGQTVTLRCDPISGHDNLYWYRRVMGKEIKFLLHFVKESKQDESGMPNNRFLAERTGGTYSTLKVQPAELEDSGVYFCASSLYPTQWGSPLHFGNGTRLTVT.

The J gene is TRBJ1-2, the V gene TRBV27; 8 nucleotides align to TRBD1. This CDR3 contains 16 residues. Germline loops: CDR1 MNHEY, CDR2 SMNVEV (reference sequence). V shed 5 bases and J 2 bases; nucleotides not matched to a gene: 10. The CDR3 sequence is CASSTRTGRINYGYTF. DNA of the CDR3: TGTGCCAGCAGTACCAGGACAGGGCGTATCAACTATGGCTACACCTTC.

This clone was counted a few times. This chain links TRBV18 with TRBJ1-1; TRBD1 agrees at 7 bases. J was trimmed by 4 bases and V by 5 bases; bases with no gene match: 7. The CDR3 totals 14 residues. Per the germline V gene, CDR1 is KGHSH and CDR2 is LQKENI. CDR3: CASSSVQGGTEAFF. DNA of the CDR3: TGTGCCAGCTCATCCGTTCAGGGGGGCACTGAAGCTTTCTTT.

This rearrangement joins TRBV6-6 to TRBJ2-5; TRBD1 matches 9 bases. V lost 2 bases to trimming and J lost 7 bases; unmatched junction nucleotides: 8. CDR1 is MNHNY, CDR2 SVGAGI, per germline (reference sequence). This CDR3 has 15 amino acids. The CDR3 DNA is TGTGCCAGCAGTTACGGGACAGGGAGTTCGGGGACCCAGTACTTC. Encoded protein: CASSYGTGSSGTQYF.

The chain combines TRBV5-1 with TRBJ1-1; no reliable D call. The CDR3 sequence is 13 residues long. Trimming cost V 5 bases and J 2 bases, with 10 bases left between them. The germline V gene has CDR1 SGHRS and CDR2 YFSETQ. In DNA form, the CDR3 reads TGCGCCAGCAGTGGGGAAACCAACACTGAAGCTTTCTTT. Protein: CASSGETNTEAFF.